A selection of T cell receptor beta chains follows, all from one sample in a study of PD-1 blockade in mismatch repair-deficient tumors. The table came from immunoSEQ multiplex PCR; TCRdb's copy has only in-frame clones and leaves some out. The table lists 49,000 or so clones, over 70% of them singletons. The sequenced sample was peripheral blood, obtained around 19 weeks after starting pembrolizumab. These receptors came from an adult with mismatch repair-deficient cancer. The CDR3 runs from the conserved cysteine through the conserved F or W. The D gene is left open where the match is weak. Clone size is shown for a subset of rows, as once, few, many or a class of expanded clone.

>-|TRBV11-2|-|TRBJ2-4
TGTGCCAGCAGCTTAGCTCTTTACCAACCCAGTGGGCCTAAAAACATTCAGTACTTC
CASSLALYQPSGPKNIQYF
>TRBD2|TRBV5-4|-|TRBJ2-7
TGTGCCAGCAGCTTGGAGACTAGCGGGATATACGAGCAGTACTTC
CASSLETSGIYEQYF
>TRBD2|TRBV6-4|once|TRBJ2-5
TGTGCCAGCAGTGACGGGACTATACAAGAGACCCAGTACTTC
CASSDGTIQETQYF
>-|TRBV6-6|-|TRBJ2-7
TGTGCCAGCAGTTACTGGAGGGGGCTCGGCTCCTACGAGCAGTACTTC
CASSYWRGLGSYEQYF
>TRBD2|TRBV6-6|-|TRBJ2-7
TGTGCCAGCACCAAACCGGGGGGATCCCCTAAGGAGCAGTACTTC
CASTKPGGSPKEQYF
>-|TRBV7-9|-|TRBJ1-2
TGTGCCAGCAGCCCCGGAGATAGCTATGGCTACACCTTC
CASSPGDSYGYTF
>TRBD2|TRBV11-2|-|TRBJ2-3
TGTGCCAGCAGCTTCTCTTCTAGCGGGAGAGGGGCAGATACGCAGTATTTT
CASSFSSSGRGADTQYF
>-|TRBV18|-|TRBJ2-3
TGTGCCAGCTCACCATGGTCGGGGGCGGTAGATACGCAGTATTTT
CASSPWSGAVDTQYF
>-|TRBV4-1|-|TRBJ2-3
TGCGCCAGCAGCCCGATTCTGACCCGGCTGGCAGATACGCAGTATTTT
CASSPILTRLADTQYF
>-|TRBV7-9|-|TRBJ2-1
TGTGCCAGCAGCTTAGAAGGGCTGGATGAGCAGTTCTTC
CASSLEGLDEQFF
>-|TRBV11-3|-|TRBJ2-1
TGTGCCAGCACCCAAACCCCTCGACGGGATGAGCAGTTCTTC
CASTQTPRRDEQFF
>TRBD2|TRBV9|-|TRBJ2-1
TGTGCCAGCAGCGTAGCTAGCGGGATGACCTACAATGAGCAGTTCTTC
CASSVASGMTYNEQFF
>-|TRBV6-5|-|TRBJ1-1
TGTGCCAGCAGTTACTCGATGCGGACTGAAGCTTTCTTT
CASSYSMRTEAFF
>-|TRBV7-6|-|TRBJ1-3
TGTGCCAGCAGCTTAGGAGGGGCCTCTGGAAACACCATATATTTT
CASSLGGASGNTIYF
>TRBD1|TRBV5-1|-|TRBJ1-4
TGCGCCAGCAGCCCCGACAGGGGCGGTAATGAAAAACTGTTTTTT
CASSPDRGGNEKLFF
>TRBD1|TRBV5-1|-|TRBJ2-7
TGCGCCAGCAGCCAGGGACAGGGGGCCTACGAGCAGTACTTC
CASSQGQGAYEQYF
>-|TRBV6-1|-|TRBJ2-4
TGTGCCAGCAGTGAAAGGGAGACGGGCATTCAGTACTTC
CASSERETGIQYF
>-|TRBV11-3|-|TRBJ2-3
TGTGCCAGCAGCCACGGGGAGGCAGATACGCAGTATTTT
CASSHGEADTQYF
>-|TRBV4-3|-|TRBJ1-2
TGCGCCAGCAGCCGCCTGGAGGGGGGGGATGGCTACACCTTC
CASSRLEGGDGYTF
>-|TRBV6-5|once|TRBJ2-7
TGTGCCAGCAGTTGGGCAGAGTCCAAACCCTACGAGCAGTACTTC
CASSWAESKPYEQYF
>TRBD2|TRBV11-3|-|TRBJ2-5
TGTGCCAGCAGCTTAAGGTCTAGCGGGAGTACAGAGACCCAGTACTTC
CASSLRSSGSTETQYF
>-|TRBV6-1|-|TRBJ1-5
TGTGCCAGCAGTGAATATGCCCATCAGCCCCAGCATTTT
CASSEYAHQPQHF
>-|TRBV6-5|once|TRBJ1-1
TGTGCCAGCAGTTACACGCGAAATTTGAACACTGAAGCTTTCTTT
CASSYTRNLNTEAFF
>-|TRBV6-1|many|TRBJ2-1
TGTGCCAGCAGTGAATTAGTATCCTACAATGAGCAGTTCTTC
CASSELVSYNEQFF
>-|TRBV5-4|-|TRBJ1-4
TGTGCCAGCAGCTTGGACACTGCAACTAATGAAAAACTGTTTTTT
CASSLDTATNEKLFF
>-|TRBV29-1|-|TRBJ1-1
TGCAGCGTGCGCAGGGTGAACACTGAAGCTTTCTTT
CSVRRVNTEAFF
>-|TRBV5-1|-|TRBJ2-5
TGCGCCAGCAGCGTAGGGACGGAAGAGACCCAGTACTTC
CASSVGTEETQYF
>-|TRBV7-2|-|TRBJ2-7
TGTGCCAGCAGCCCCACCTTCTACGAGCAGTACTTC
CASSPTFYEQYF
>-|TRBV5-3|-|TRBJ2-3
TGTGCCAGAAACAAAGATACGCAGTATTTT
CARNKDTQYF
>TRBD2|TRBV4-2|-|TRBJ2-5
TGTGCCAGCAGCCCCGGAACAGGGACTAGCGGGAGTTATAAAGAGACCCAGTACTTC
CASSPGTGTSGSYKETQYF
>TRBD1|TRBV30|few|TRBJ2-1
TGTGCCTGGAGTGTTAACAGGGGCCATGAGCAGTTCTTC
CAWSVNRGHEQFF
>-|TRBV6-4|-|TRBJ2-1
TGTGCCAGCAGTGATATCCGGAGGAATGAGCAGTTCTTC
CASSDIRRNEQFF
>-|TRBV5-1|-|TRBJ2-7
TGCGCCAGCAGCTTGGAACAGGGTTACGAGCAGTACTTC
CASSLEQGYEQYF
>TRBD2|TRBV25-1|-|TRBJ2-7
TGTGCCAGCAGTTCCGGGACTAGCGGGATTCACGAGCAGTACTTC
CASSSGTSGIHEQYF
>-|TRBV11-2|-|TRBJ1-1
TGTGCCAGCAGCCCGACCCCCGGAGGTGCTGAAGCTTTCTTT
CASSPTPGGAEAFF
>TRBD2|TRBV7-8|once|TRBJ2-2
TGTGCCAGCAGACACCGGCGGGAGTCGGGCACCGGGGAGCTGTTTTTT
CASRHRRESGTGELFF
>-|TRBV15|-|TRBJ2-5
TGTGCCACCAGCATCGAGTCACAGGGAAACCAAGAGACCCAGTACTTC
CATSIESQGNQETQYF
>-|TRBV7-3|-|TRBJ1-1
TGTGCCAGCAGCTCTGGGAGAAACACTGAAGCTTTCTTT
CASSSGRNTEAFF
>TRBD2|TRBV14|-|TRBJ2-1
TGTGCCAGCAGCCAAACTAGCGCAGGGATGTTCTTC
CASSQTSAGMFF
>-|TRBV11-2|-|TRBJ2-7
TGTGCCAGCAGCTTCGAAAGCTCCTACGAGCAGTACTTC
CASSFESSYEQYF
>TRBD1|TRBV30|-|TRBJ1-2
TGTGCCTGGAGTGTACCCCGGACAGGGCGTTATGGCTACACCTTC
CAWSVPRTGRYGYTF
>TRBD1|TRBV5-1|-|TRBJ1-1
TGCGCCAGCAGCTTCGACAGGGTCACTGAAGCTTTCTTT
CASSFDRVTEAFF
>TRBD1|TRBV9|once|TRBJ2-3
TGTGCCAGCAGCCGTACGGGACAGCTCACAGATACGCAGTATTTT
CASSRTGQLTDTQYF
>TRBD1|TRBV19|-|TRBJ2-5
TGTGCCAGTAGTTCCGGGACAGGGAGGTGGGAGACCCAGTACTTC
CASSSGTGRWETQYF
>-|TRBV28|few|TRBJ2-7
TGTGCCAGCAGTTGGAGGTACGAGCAGTACTTC
CASSWRYEQYF
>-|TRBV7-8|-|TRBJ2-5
TGTGCCAGCAGCTGGGCTCGGGGAAAGGAGACCCAGTACTTC
CASSWARGKETQYF
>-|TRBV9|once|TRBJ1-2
TGTGCCAGCAGCGTAGACGGGGGGAACGACTATGGCTACACCTTC
CASSVDGGNDYGYTF
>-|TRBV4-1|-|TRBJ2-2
TGCGCCAGCAGCCAGGACGTAGGAATGAACACCGGGGAGCTGTTTTTT
CASSQDVGMNTGELFF
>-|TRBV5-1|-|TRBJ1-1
TGCGCCAGCAGCCCGGGCGGCGAGGTAGCTTTCTTT
CASSPGGEVAFF
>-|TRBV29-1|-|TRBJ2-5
TGCAGCGCTGGACGGAGACAAGAGACCCAGTACTTC
CSAGRRQETQYF
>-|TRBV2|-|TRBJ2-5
TGTGCCAGCAGTCGACTTTTAGAGACCCAGTACTTC
CASSRLLETQYF
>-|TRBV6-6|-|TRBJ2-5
TGTGCCAGCAGTCACAACTCAGGGGATCAAGAGACCCAGTACTTC
CASSHNSGDQETQYF
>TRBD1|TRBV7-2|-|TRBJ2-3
TGTGCCAGCAGCTTGTGGGGGACAGAGGTGGATACGCAGTATTTT
CASSLWGTEVDTQYF
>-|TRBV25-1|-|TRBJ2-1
TGTGCCAGCAGTGATAGGATTTCCAATGAGCAGTTCTTC
CASSDRISNEQFF
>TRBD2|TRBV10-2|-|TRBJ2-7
TGCGCCAGCAACCGACTAGCGGGGGGCTACGAGCAGTACTTC
CASNRLAGGYEQYF